The 22 T cell receptor beta chains below come from one sample, sequenced in a study of blood T cells in healthy people across ages. Next came a second PCR, run for about 7 to 12 cycles, which used a sample-barcoded 5' primer along with a J-beta primer mix. TCRdb used MiXCR to reprocess the 5' RACE reads, holding one entry per CDR3 protein. Among over 950,000 distinct CDR3 sequences, roughly 51% were seen once, and the ten largest hold roughly a fifth. What was sequenced was blood. These receptor sequences come from a woman aged 55-70 years in good health.

The rearrangement links TRBV27 to TRBJ2-4; D tentatively reads TRBD1 or TRBD2 (5 bases each). The DNA end favors TRBJ2-7, so the J call may be wrong. Germline CDR1 reads MNHEY; CDR2 reads SMNVEV (reference sequence). This CDR3 contains 15 residues. CDR3 coding DNA: TGTGCCAGCAGTTTATTGTGGGGCGGAGGTTACGAGCAGTACTTC. It codes for CASSLLWGGGYEQYF.

This clonotype was detected ten times or more. The chain uses TRBV6-2 or TRBV6-3 and TRBJ2-7; D not resolved. The CDR3 has 12 amino acids. V dropped 6 bases and J dropped 4 bases, with 10 bases sitting between them. The germline gives CDR1 MNHEY, CDR2 SVGEGT. CDR3 sequence: CASSPTVYEQYF. CDR3 DNA sequence: TGTGCCAGCAGCCCTACGGTTTACGAGCAGTACTTC.

This chain links TRBV29-1 with TRBJ2-1; TRBD1 matches at 9 bases. The V segment lost 1 base and the J segment 0 bases; nucleotides outside the gene matches: 16. CDR1 is SQVTM, CDR2 ANQGSEA, per germline. This CDR3 is 20 amino acids long. CDR3 protein: CSVEGARGQGLLGSYNEQFF. CDR3 nucleotides: TGCAGCGTTGAAGGGGCCAGGGGACAGGGTCTTTTAGGCTCCTACAATGAGCAGTTCTTC.

This clonotype was detected only a few times. V and J are TRBV18 and TRBJ2-1, with TRBD1 as a possible D gene (6 bases). CDR1 and CDR2 (germline): KGHSH, LQKENI. CDR3 length: 13 amino acids. Trimming removed 1 base at V and 8 bases at J, with 9 bases between. The CDR3 bases are TGTGCCAGCTCACCACAACAGGGCGATGAGCAGTTCTTC. Amino acids: CASSPQQGDEQFF. The entire variable domain, with the rest obtained from reference TRBV18 and TRBJ2-1, is as follows: NAGVMQNPRHLVRRRGQEARLRCSPMKGHSHVYWYRQLPEEGLKFMVYLQKENIIDESGMPKERFSAEFPKEGPSILRIQQVVRGDSAAYFCASSPQQGDEQFFGPGTRLTVL.

J is TRBJ2-1 and V is TRBV4-3; D unresolved. Trimming cost V 0 bases and J 6 bases, with 24 bases left between them. Germline V gene lookup returns CDR1 LGHNA and CDR2 YSLEER. The CDR3 is 19 amino acids. CDR3 region: CASSQDARLGTDLLNEQFF. DNA for the CDR3: TGCGCCAGCAGCCAAGATGCGAGGTTGGGTACCGACCTCCTCAATGAGCAGTTCTTC.

V is TRBV29-1 and J is TRBJ1-2; D unclear. CDR1 and CDR2 (germline): SQVTM, ANQGSEA. The germline V and J ends were trimmed by 7 bases and 4 bases, with 7 bases remaining between them. CDR3 length equals 10 residues. CDR3: CSAYSYGYTF. CDR3 DNA sequence: TGCAGCGCCTACAGCTATGGCTACACCTTC.

The CDR3 DNA reads as TGTGCCACCAAGGGTTCTAGCGGGAGTGCCTATACGCAGTATTTT. It codes for CATKGSSGSAYTQYF. The chain recombines TRBV2 with TRBJ2-3, with 10 bases that match TRBD2. The CDR3 sequence is 15 residues long. Per germline, CDR1 SNHLY and CDR2 FYNNEI. V shed 10 bases and J 7 bases; nucleotides not matched to a gene: 14.

The J gene is TRBJ2-7, the V gene TRBV5-1; 7 positions match TRBD2. The CDR3 is 15 residues long. V lost 4 bases to trimming and J lost 5 bases; unmatched junction nucleotides: 12. The germline V gene encodes CDR1 SGHRS and CDR2 YFSETQ. The CDR3 sequence: CASSRTGLGVHEQYF. The CDR3 region has the DNA TGCGCCAGCAGCCGCACAGGACTAGGGGTCCACGAGCAGTACTTC.

V gene TRBV20-1 combines with J gene TRBJ2-7; D is possibly TRBD1 (6 bases). Deletions cut 1 base from V and 3 bases from J, with 10 bases between. Germline CDR1 and CDR2: DFQATT and SNEGSKA (reference sequence). This CDR3 region has 13 residues. CDR3 sequence reads: CSARGSQGYEQYF. The CDR3 DNA reads as TGCAGTGCTAGAGGGTCACAGGGCTACGAGCAGTACTTC.

In nucleotides, the CDR3 is TGTGCCAGCAGTTTGATGCGGGAGCTAGGCACCGGGGAGCTGTTTTTT. Encoded protein: CASSLMRELGTGELFF. This rearrangement joins TRBV12-3 or TRBV12-4 to TRBJ2-2, with TRBD2 matching 7 bases. V dropped 3 bases and J dropped 4; count of bases not matched to a gene: 8. The CDR3 is 16 residues long.

The V call is TRBV7-8, the J call TRBJ2-6; D is unclear. Trimming removed 8 bases from V and 0 bases from J, with 8 bases in between. The CDR3 is made up of 14 amino acids. Germline CDR1 SGHVS, CDR2 FQNEAQ. The CDR3 reads CASLALSGANVLTF. The CDR3 region has the DNA TGTGCCAGCCTCGCGCTCTCTGGGGCCAACGTCCTGACTTTC. The variable domain in full, completed from reference TRBV7-8 and TRBJ2-6, reads GAGVSQSPRYKVAKRGQDVALRCDPISGHVSLFWYQQALGQGPEFLTYFQNEAQLDKSGLPSDRFFAERPEGSVSTLKIQRTQQEDSAVYLCASLALSGANVLTFGAGSRLTVL.

The chain joins TRBV20-1 to TRBJ1-1, with D possibly TRBD1 on 5 matching bases. CDR3 length: 11 amino acids. V was trimmed by 8 bases and J by 0 bases, leaving 7 bases between them. The V gene's germline CDR1 is DFQATT and CDR2 SNEGSKA (reference sequence). CDR3 loop: CSTRVNTEAFF. The CDR3 region has the DNA TGCAGTACCAGGGTGAACACTGAAGCTTTCTTT.

The rearrangement links TRBV28 to TRBJ2-5, with 7 bases that match TRBD2. Germline V gene data show CDR1 as MDHEN and CDR2 as SYDVKM. The CDR3 spans 15 residues. With 4 bases clipped from V and 5 bases from J, the junction kept 10 bases outside the gene matches. The CDR3 DNA reads TGTGCCAGCAGTTCTCTGCGGGAGCCCGGGGAGACCCAGTACTTC. Translation gives CASSSLREPGETQYF.

The rearrangement links TRBV28 to TRBJ2-7, with 10 bases identical to TRBD1. V dropped 1 base and J dropped 1; count of bases not matched to a gene: 4. From germline, CDR1 is MDHEN and CDR2 SYDVKM. There are 16 residues in the CDR3. CDR3 nucleotide sequence: TGTGCCAGCAGTTTATACGGACAGGGGGGATCCTACGAGCAGTACTTC. Residues: CASSLYGQGGSYEQYF.

The chain couples TRBV5-1 to TRBJ2-3, with 10 bases aligning to TRBD2. Germline-derived CDR1 and CDR2 are SGHRS and YFSETQ. This CDR3 spans 16 amino acids. V gave up 4 bases and J gave up 2 bases; unmatched junction bases: 7. Written as DNA, the CDR3 is TGCGCCAGCAGCGGTAGCGGGAGGCTGCTCACAGATACGCAGTATTTT. It codes for CASSGSGRLLTDTQYF.

The chain employs TRBV7-2 and TRBJ2-1; 7 bases are a match to TRBD2. The CDR3 consists of 17 residues. CDR1 SGHTA and CDR2 FQGNSA come from the germline V gene. Unmatched junction bases numbered 8, after V lost 1 base and J lost 2 bases. CDR3 coding DNA: TGTGCCAGCAGCTTAGATGGTCTAGCGGCCCCCTACAATGAGCAGTTCTTC. Translated: CASSLDGLAAPYNEQFF.

There are a few counts of this clonotype. V and J are TRBV4-3 and TRBJ2-4; 9 bases agree with TRBD2. The assigned J gene may be wrong: the sequence end matches TRBJ2-7 better. CDR1 is LGHNA and CDR2 is YSLEER in the germline V gene. The CDR3 contains 14 residues. CDR3 in DNA: TGCGCCAGCAGCCAGTCCGGGACTAGCAGCGAGCAGTACTTC. Protein sequence: CASSQSGTSSEQYF.

The gene calls are TRBV27 and TRBJ2-7; D possibly corresponds to TRBD1 (6 bases). The germline V gene encodes CDR1 MNHEY and CDR2 SMNVEV (reference sequence). The CDR3 is 15 residues long. V lost 3 bases to trimming and J lost 7 bases, with 19 bases between them. This CDR3 reads CASSLRGTVGGEQYF. CDR3 DNA sequence: TGTGCCAGCAGTTTGAGGGGGACCGTAGGTGGGGAGCAGTACTTC.

This clonotype was detected only once. This chain uses TRBV24-1 with TRBJ2-1; no clear D. The V gene's germline CDR1 is KGHDR and CDR2 SFDVKD. With 4 bases removed from V and 7 bases from J, the gap between germline ends came to 4 bases. CDR3 length: 11 amino acids. The CDR3 region has the DNA TGTGCCACCAGTGACCCAAATGAGCAGTTCTTC. Translation: CATSDPNEQFF.

This chain joins TRBV5-1 and TRBJ2-6; D may be TRBD1 (6 bases). This CDR3 region has 16 residues. Germline CDR1 SGHRS, CDR2 YFSETQ. Trimming shortened V by 0 bases and J by 2 bases, and 9 bases separated the two germline ends. Here the CDR3 DNA reads TGCGCCAGCAGCTTGGACAGGGATGCTGGGGCCAACGTCCTGACTTTC. Its translation: CASSLDRDAGANVLTF.

This chain uses TRBV4-3 with TRBJ2-1, with D unclear. This CDR3 comprises 18 residues. V lost 0 bases and J lost 0, with 15 bases in between. Per germline, CDR1 LGHNA and CDR2 YSLEER. The CDR3 loop reads CASSQDLGGGDSYNEQFF. Here the CDR3 DNA reads TGCGCCAGCAGCCAAGATCTTGGCGGCGGAGACTCCTACAATGAGCAGTTCTTC.

Turning to this clonotype: A much bigger clone sits one base away, suggesting this may be a read error. For the CDR3, the DNA is TGTGCCGGCAGTCAGAGGTTACCTAGCGGGGGACCCTACGAGCAGTACTTC. Translating gives CAGSQRLPSGGPYEQYF. The chain recombines TRBV6-1 with TRBJ2-5, with 10 bases identical to TRBD2. The J call is doubtful: the DNA matches TRBJ2-7 better. Germline assignment: CDR1 MNHNS and CDR2 SASEGT. This CDR3 is built from 17 residues.